These 25 T cell receptor beta chains originate from one sample sequenced in a study of OX40 agonist ivuxolimab in advanced cancers. The assay was immunoSEQ multiplex PCR, and TCRdb's table has in-frame clones only and misses some. The table includes some 64,000 clones, roughly 90% detected once. The sample here was CD4+ or CD8+ T cells sorted from blood, taken in a trial of the OX40 agonist ivuxolimab. All receptors come from an adult with an advanced solid tumor such as melanoma, head and neck, liver or kidney cancer.

The V gene is TRBV29-1, the J gene TRBJ2-2; D is undetermined. Trimming shortened V by 6 bases and J by 7 bases, and 12 bases separated the two germline ends. CDR3 length equals 12 residues. In germline, CDR1 is SQVTM, CDR2 ANQGSEA. The CDR3 region is CSVALEGGELFF. CDR3 nucleotides: TGCAGCGTCGCGCTCGAAGGCGGGGAGCTGTTTTTT.

The chain links TRBV7-8 to TRBJ2-3; unclear D gene. The V and J ends lost 5 bases and 0 bases respectively, with 6 bases between them. Germline loops: CDR1 SGHVS, CDR2 FQNEAQ. The CDR3 has 13 amino acids. The CDR3 sequence is CASSLQSTDTQYF. In DNA, the CDR3 is TGTGCCAGCAGCCTACAAAGCACAGATACGCAGTATTTT.

This clone was picked up a small number of times. The chain employs TRBV7-9 and TRBJ1-1; D is unclear. The V gene lost 5 bases and the J gene lost 3 bases, with 13 bases spanning the gap. The CDR3 has 14 residues. The germline V gene has CDR1 SEHNR and CDR2 FQNEAQ (reference sequence). The CDR3 loop reads CASSPAGSHTEAFF. DNA of the CDR3: TGTGCCAGCAGCCCAGCGGGTTCGCACACTGAAGCTTTCTTT. Variable domain in full (rest from reference TRBV7-9 and TRBJ1-1): DTGVSQNPRHKITKRGQNVTFRCDPISEHNRLYWYRQTLGQGPEFLTYFQNEAQLEKSRLLSDRFSAERPKGSFSTLEIQRTEQGDSAMYLCASSPAGSHTEAFFGQGTRLTVV.

The chain uses TRBV19 and TRBJ1-5; TRBD1 agrees at 7 bases. This CDR3 is 15 amino acids long. In germline, CDR1 is LNHDA, CDR2 SQIVND (reference sequence). Unmatched junction bases numbered 9, after V lost 6 bases and J lost 4 bases. The chain's CDR3 is CASSRPSTGNQPQHF. As DNA, the CDR3 is TGTGCCAGTAGCCGCCCCTCGACAGGGAATCAGCCCCAGCATTTT.

This chain joins TRBV5-1 and TRBJ2-5; tentative D call: TRBD2 (6 bases). V lost 2 bases to trimming and J lost 3 bases, with 8 bases between them. Germline-derived CDR1 and CDR2 are SGHRS and YFSETQ. The CDR3 totals 13 residues. The CDR3 region is CASSFGGEETQYF. CDR3 coding DNA: TGCGCCAGCAGCTTCGGAGGGGAAGAGACCCAGTACTTC.

The chain is built from TRBV6-9 and TRBJ2-1, with 8 positions matching TRBD1. Trimming at V came to 6 bases and at J to 4 bases, leaving 8 bases not matched to a gene. The CDR3 has 15 residues. Germline CDR1 MNHGY, CDR2 SVAAGI. CDR3 nucleotides: TGTGCCAGCAGACCCCGGGACAGGACTTACAATGAGCAGTTCTTC. Protein: CASRPRDRTYNEQFF.

Remarks on this clone: The germline gene is not matched at one end of the junction; a read error may be the cause. The chain has TRBV7-7 and TRBJ2-1, with a possible D match to TRBD1 (6 bases). CDR1 SSHAT and CDR2 FNYEAQ come from the germline V gene (reference sequence). The CDR3 loop spans 13 amino acids. The CDR3 DNA follows: TGTGCTAGCAGCTCAGGGGAGTACAATGAGCAGTTCTTC. Protein product: CASSSGEYNEQFF.

The rearrangement links TRBV18 to TRBJ2-1, with 11 bases that match TRBD2. From germline, CDR1 is KGHSH and CDR2 LQKENI. CDR3 length equals 15 residues. With 3 bases clipped from V and 6 bases from J, the junction kept 4 bases outside the gene matches. The CDR3 loop reads CASSPGLAGSNEQFF. For the CDR3, the DNA is TGTGCCAGCTCACCCGGACTAGCGGGTAGCAATGAGCAGTTCTTC.

J is TRBJ2-7 and V is TRBV15, with 13 bases identical to TRBD2. The junction had 10 bases not matched to a gene; V was cut back by 9 bases and J by 5 bases. The CDR3 covers 15 residues. Per the germline V gene, CDR1 is LNHNV and CDR2 is YYDKDF (reference sequence). The CDR3 nucleotides read TGTGCCACGGATGACGGACTAGCGGGAGTCAACGAGCAGTACTTC. Protein sequence: CATDDGLAGVNEQYF.

The CDR3 nucleotides read TGCGCCAGCAGCGGATTACGGGGGCGAGAGACCCAGTACTTC. Translated, it gives CASSGLRGRETQYF. This chain joins TRBV4-1 and TRBJ2-5; D possibly matches TRBD1 or TRBD2 (6 bases each). Germline V lookup: CDR1 MGHRA, CDR2 YSYEKL. The CDR3 has 14 residues. Trimming took off 5 bases at V and 4 bases at J, with 14 bases between the two ends.

This sequence joins TRBV30 and TRBJ1-4; unclear D gene. Trimming left V 2 bases short and J 8 bases short, with 18 bases between. The germline V gene encodes CDR1 GTSNPN and CDR2 SVGIG (reference sequence). The CDR3 is made up of 15 amino acids. CDR3 sequence: CAWSPSRTRAEKLFF. In DNA, the CDR3 is TGTGCCTGGAGTCCCTCAAGAACCCGCGCCGAAAAACTGTTTTTT.

CDR3 region: CASSLNRGTSGANVLTF. For the CDR3, the DNA is TGTGCCAGCAGTTTAAACCGGGGAACCTCTGGGGCCAACGTCCTGACTTTC. The chain links TRBV27 to TRBJ2-6; D is perhaps TRBD2 (5 bases). Germline CDR1 reads MNHEY; CDR2 reads SMNVEV (reference sequence). CDR3 length: 17 residues. V was cut by 2 bases and J by 0 bases, with 11 bases left in between.

V usage is TRBV5-1 and J usage is TRBJ2-4; D is uncertain. The ends were cut back, 4 bases at V and 0 bases at J, with 11 bases in the middle. This CDR3 is built from 15 residues. Germline CDR1 is SGHRS and CDR2 is YFSETQ. The CDR3 DNA is TGCGCCAGCAGCCCCACAGCCGTAGCCAAAAACATTCAGTACTTC. Amino acids: CASSPTAVAKNIQYF.

This clone showed up just once. The J gene is TRBJ2-3, the V gene TRBV2; a possible D gene is TRBD2 (5 bases). Trimming cost V 4 bases and J 0 bases, with 8 bases left between them. Germline V lookup: CDR1 SNHLY, CDR2 FYNNEI. There are 14 residues in the CDR3. In DNA, the CDR3 is TGTGCCAGCAGTGGGGGAGTTAGCACAGATACGCAGTATTTT. This gives the protein CASSGGVSTDTQYF.

The rearrangement links TRBV5-1 to TRBJ2-3; D is ambiguous. V was clipped by 0 bases and J by 4 bases, with 12 bases between them. Looked up from germline, CDR1 is SGHRS and CDR2 is YFSETQ. This CDR3 is 15 amino acids long. The CDR3 protein is CASSLGRGRADTQYF. Written as DNA, the CDR3 is TGCGCCAGCAGCTTGGGCCGAGGTCGAGCAGATACGCAGTATTTT.

This chain links TRBV19 with TRBJ1-1; 7 bases agree with TRBD1. Germline trimming cut 6 bases from V and 1 base from J; bases unmatched to any gene: 17. Germline V gives CDR1 LNHDA, CDR2 SQIVND (reference sequence). The CDR3 sequence is 18 residues long. The CDR3 DNA follows: TGTGCCAGTAGCCCTTACGGCCCCTCGACAGGGAGGAACACTGAAGCTTTCTTT. This codes for CASSPYGPSTGRNTEAFF.

J is TRBJ2-5 and V is TRBV27, with 12 positions matching TRBD1. Per the germline V gene, CDR1 is MNHEY and CDR2 is SMNVEV (reference sequence). V gave up 6 bases and J gave up 5 bases; unmatched junction bases: 10. The CDR3 runs 16 residues. CDR3 protein: CASSRSGTGGRETQYF. As DNA, the CDR3 is TGTGCCAGCAGCCGATCCGGGACAGGGGGCAGGGAGACCCAGTACTTC.

This chain links TRBV7-3 with TRBJ2-2; D uncertain. The CDR3 is 14 residues long. The germline CDR1 and CDR2 sequences are SGHTA and FQGTGA. The V and J ends lost 3 bases and 1 base respectively, with 6 bases between them. Here the CDR3 reads CASSFRRNTGELFF. The DNA for the CDR3 is TGTGCCAGCAGCTTCCGGAGGAACACCGGGGAGCTGTTTTTT.

This chain connects TRBV6-5 to TRBJ2-2; D remains unclear. Germline-derived CDR1 and CDR2 are MNHEY and SVGAGI. Trimming took 0 bases from V and 3 from J, leaving 5 bases between them. There are 14 residues in the CDR3. The DNA of the CDR3 is TGTGCCAGCAGTTACTCGTATGACACCGGGGAGCTGTTTTTT. Residues: CASSYSYDTGELFF.

This chain links TRBV6-5 with TRBJ2-7; 9 nucleotides match TRBD1. V lost 3 bases to trimming and J lost 4 bases; unmatched junction nucleotides: 10. CDR3 size: 16 residues. Germline V gene data show CDR1 as MNHEY and CDR2 as SVGAGI. CDR3: CASSYHLGQGGYEQYF. The CDR3, as DNA: TGTGCCAGCAGTTATCATTTGGGACAGGGAGGATACGAGCAGTACTTC.

The chain uses TRBV4-1 and TRBJ2-5, with TRBD1 matching 7 bases. J gave up 1 base and V 6 bases, and 11 bases lay outside the gene matches. CDR3 length: 16 amino acids. Germline V CDR1 and CDR2: MGHRA, YSYEKL. The chain's CDR3 is CASRPVYRDSQETQYF. For the CDR3, the DNA is TGCGCCAGCAGACCCGTCTACCGGGACAGCCAAGAGACCCAGTACTTC.

The chain has TRBV5-4 and TRBJ2-5, with a tentative D call TRBD2 (7 bases). This CDR3 has 13 amino acids. CDR1 is SGHNT, CDR2 YYREEE, per germline (reference sequence). Deletions cut 0 bases from V and 7 bases from J, with 10 bases between. CDR3 loop: CASSLAGGVTQYF. CDR3 DNA sequence: TGTGCCAGCAGCTTGGCGGGGGGCGTGACCCAGTACTTC.

The chain recombines TRBV2 with TRBJ2-1; D might be TRBD2 (6 bases). Germline CDR1 and CDR2: SNHLY and FYNNEI. This CDR3 is built from 14 residues. V lost 6 bases and J 5 bases, leaving 14 bases between the germline ends. The CDR3 spells CASSSEAGNNEQFF. In nucleotides, the CDR3 is TGTGCCAGCAGCTCAGAAGCGGGTAACAATGAGCAGTTCTTC.

V gene TRBV28 combines with J gene TRBJ2-3; 8 nucleotides agree with TRBD2. This CDR3 comprises 16 residues. Trimming removed 2 bases from V and 3 bases from J; junction bases left unmatched: 7. Germline V gives CDR1 MDHEN, CDR2 SYDVKM. The CDR3 DNA reads as TGTGCCAGCAGTTTAAGTAGTAGCGGGGTAACAGATACGCAGTATTTT. It is translated as CASSLSSSGVTDTQYF. The full variable domain, with the rest looked up from reference TRBV28 and TRBJ2-3, is DVKVTQSSRYLVKRTGEKVFLECVQDMDHENMFWYRQDPGLGLRLIYFSYDVKMKEKGDIPEGYSVSREKKERFSLILESASTNQTSMYLCASSLSSSGVTDTQYFGPGTRLTVL.

The V and J genes are TRBV28 and TRBJ2-7, with TRBD2 matching 12 bases. V dropped 6 bases and J dropped 6; count of bases not matched to a gene: 6. This CDR3 comprises 14 residues. Germline-derived CDR1 and CDR2 are MDHEN and SYDVKM. The CDR3 DNA is TGTGCCAGCAGCCCGACTAGCGGGAGTCTCGAGCAGTACTTC. Translation: CASSPTSGSLEQYF.